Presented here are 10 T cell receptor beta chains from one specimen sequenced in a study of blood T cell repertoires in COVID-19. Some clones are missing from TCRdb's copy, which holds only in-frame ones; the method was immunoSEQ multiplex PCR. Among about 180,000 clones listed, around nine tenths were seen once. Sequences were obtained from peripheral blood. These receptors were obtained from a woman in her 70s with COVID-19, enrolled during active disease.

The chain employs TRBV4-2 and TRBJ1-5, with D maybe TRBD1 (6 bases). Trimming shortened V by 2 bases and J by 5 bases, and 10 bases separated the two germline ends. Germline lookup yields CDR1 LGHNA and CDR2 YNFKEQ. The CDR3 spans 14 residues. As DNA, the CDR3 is TGTGCCAGCAGCCAACATACAGGGTATCAGCCCCAGCATTTT. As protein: CASSQHTGYQPQHF.

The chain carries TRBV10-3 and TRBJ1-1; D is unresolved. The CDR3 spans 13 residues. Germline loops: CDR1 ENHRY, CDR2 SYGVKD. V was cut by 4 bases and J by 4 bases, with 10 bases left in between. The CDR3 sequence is CAISGQASTEAFF. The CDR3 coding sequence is TGTGCCATCAGTGGGCAGGCGAGCACTGAAGCTTTCTTT.

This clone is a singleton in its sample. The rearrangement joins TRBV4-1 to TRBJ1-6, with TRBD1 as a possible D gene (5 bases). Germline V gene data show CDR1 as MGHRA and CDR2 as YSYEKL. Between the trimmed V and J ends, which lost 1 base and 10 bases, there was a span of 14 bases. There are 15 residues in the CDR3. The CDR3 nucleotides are TGCGCCAGCAGCCAAGGGGCAGGGATTTTATCACCCCTCCACTTT. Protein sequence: CASSQGAGILSPLHF.

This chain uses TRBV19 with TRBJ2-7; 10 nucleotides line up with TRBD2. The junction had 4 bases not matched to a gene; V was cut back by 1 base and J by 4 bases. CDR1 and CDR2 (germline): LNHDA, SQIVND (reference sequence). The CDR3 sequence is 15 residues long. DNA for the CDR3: TGTGCCAGTAGTATAGTGGCTAGCGGGAGTTACGAGCAGTACTTC. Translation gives CASSIVASGSYEQYF.

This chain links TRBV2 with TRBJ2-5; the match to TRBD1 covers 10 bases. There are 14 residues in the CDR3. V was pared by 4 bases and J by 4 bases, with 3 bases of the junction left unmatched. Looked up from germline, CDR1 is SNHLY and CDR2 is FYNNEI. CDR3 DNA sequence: TGTGCCAGCAGTGCGGACAGGGGGGGAGAGACCCAGTACTTC. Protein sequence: CASSADRGGETQYF.

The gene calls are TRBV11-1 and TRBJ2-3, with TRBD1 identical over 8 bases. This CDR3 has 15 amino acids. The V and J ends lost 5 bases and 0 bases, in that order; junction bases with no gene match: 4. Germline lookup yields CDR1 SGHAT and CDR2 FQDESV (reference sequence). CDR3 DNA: TGTGCCAGCAGCCCCAGGGGGCAGAGCACAGATACGCAGTATTTT. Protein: CASSPRGQSTDTQYF.

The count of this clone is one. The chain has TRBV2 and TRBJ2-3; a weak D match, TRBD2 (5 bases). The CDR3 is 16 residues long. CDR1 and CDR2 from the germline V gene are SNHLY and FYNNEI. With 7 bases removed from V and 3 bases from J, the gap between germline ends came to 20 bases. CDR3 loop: CASTLGSGKGTDTQYF. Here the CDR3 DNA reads TGTGCCAGCACTCTGGGTTCGGGGAAAGGGACAGATACGCAGTATTTT.

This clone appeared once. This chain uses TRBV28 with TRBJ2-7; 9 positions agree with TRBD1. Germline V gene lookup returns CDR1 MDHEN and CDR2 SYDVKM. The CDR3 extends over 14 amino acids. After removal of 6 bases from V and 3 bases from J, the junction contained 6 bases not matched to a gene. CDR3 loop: CASRTGTGIYEQYF. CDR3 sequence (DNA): TGTGCCAGCAGAACCGGGACAGGGATCTACGAGCAGTACTTC.

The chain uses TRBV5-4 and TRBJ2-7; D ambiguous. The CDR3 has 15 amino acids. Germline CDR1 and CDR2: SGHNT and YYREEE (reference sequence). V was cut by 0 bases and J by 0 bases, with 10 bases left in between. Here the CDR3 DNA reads TGTGCCAGCAGCTTGGACGTCGTCAGCTCCTACGAGCAGTACTTC. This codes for CASSLDVVSSYEQYF.

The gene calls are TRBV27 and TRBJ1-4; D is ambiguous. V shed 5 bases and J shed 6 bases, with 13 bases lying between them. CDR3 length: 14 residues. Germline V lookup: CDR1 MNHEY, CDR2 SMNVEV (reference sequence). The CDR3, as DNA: TGTGCCAGCAGTCAAGGCCGAGGGTATGAAAAACTGTTTTTT. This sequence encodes CASSQGRGYEKLFF.